This entry lists 5 T cell receptor beta chains sequenced from one sample in a study of cytomegalovirus exposure and HLA in healthy donors. PCR used 60 Vbeta primers and 13 Jbeta primers. Libraries were prepared by immunoSEQ multiplex PCR; TCRdb keeps only in-frame clonotypes and omits some of them. Here the sample spans 70,000 to 95,000 clones, about three quarters being singletons. The sequencing sample was made of PBMCs. These TCRs come from a man aged 25 to 40 in good health and CMV-seropositive.

This chain links TRBV28 with TRBJ1-1, with 8 bases identical to TRBD1. CDR3 length: 16 residues. The V and J ends lost 5 bases and 1 base, in that order; junction bases with no gene match: 9. From germline, CDR1 is MDHEN and CDR2 SYDVKM. The CDR3 DNA is TGTGCCAGCAGTCTCCCTCAGGGGGCCGGGAACACTGAAGCTTTCTTT. As protein: CASSLPQGAGNTEAFF.

Only a few counts were recorded for this clone. This chain connects TRBV21-1 to TRBJ1-6; no DNA check was done on the table's D call, TRBD1. TRBV21-1 is a pseudogene locus. CDR3 length: 16 amino acids. The CDR3: CARLPGQGLSNSPLHF. The CDR3, as DNA: TGTGCCAGGCTTCCGGGACAGGGGCTCTCTAATTCACCCCTCCACTTT.

This chain uses TRBV18 with TRBJ2-1; D is unclear. CDR3 length: 13 residues. From germline, CDR1 is KGHSH and CDR2 LQKENI. Trimming pared 6 bases from V and 4 bases from J, leaving 10 bases between. CDR3 amino acids: CASSRQEYNEQFF. CDR3 coding DNA: TGTGCCAGCTCTCGCCAGGAATACAATGAGCAGTTCTTC.

J is TRBJ2-7 and V is TRBV25-1; D is perhaps TRBD1 (5 bases). The CDR3 totals 17 residues. Per germline, CDR1 MGHDK and CDR2 SYGVNS. Trimming removed 1 base from V and 6 bases from J, with 22 bases in between. CDR3 sequence reads: CASSELCLGQAGCEQYF. CDR3 nucleotide sequence: TGTGCCAGCAGTGAATTATGCTTGGGGCAGGCTGGATGCGAGCAGTACTTC.

The chain links TRBV28 to TRBJ2-4; 7 positions agree with TRBD1. The germline gives CDR1 MDHEN, CDR2 SYDVKM. Trimming took 6 bases from V and 4 from J; bases not matched to a gene: 6. The CDR3 has 14 residues. For the CDR3, the DNA is TGTGCCAGCAGGTCGGGACAGCTTAAAAACATTCAGTACTTC. Translated, it gives CASRSGQLKNIQYF.